Listed here are 15 T cell receptor beta chains from one sample, sequenced in a study of metastatic and nonmetastatic thyroid tumors. Not a single patient had been given any form of treatment at any point before undergoing thyroid surgery. TCRdb reprocessed the PCR reads using MiXCR. The profile covers approximately 17,000 clones, with about 30% appearing a single time and roughly 13% taken by the ten largest. Sequenced material: adjacent normal tissue. These receptors originate from a female donor with papillary thyroid cancer or a benign thyroid nodule (not recorded which). Some clones in this sample may be carry-over from other donors' samples.

V gene TRBV20-1 combines with J gene TRBJ2-2; no firm D call. CDR3 length: 12 residues. Germline CDR1 DFQATT, CDR2 SNEGSKA (reference sequence). Trimming took 3 bases from V and 1 from J, leaving 3 bases between them. CDR3 amino acids: CSARGNTGELFF. For the CDR3, the DNA is TGCAGTGCTAGGGGGAACACCGGGGAGCTGTTTTTT.

The chain couples TRBV20-1 to TRBJ1-1; 8 positions match TRBD1. The V and J ends lost 1 base and 6 bases, in that order; junction bases with no gene match: 7. Germline CDR1 DFQATT, CDR2 SNEGSKA (reference sequence). The CDR3 is 14 residues long. CDR3 bases: TGCAGTGCTAGAGCTCGCGGACAGGGCTCTGAAGCTTTCTTT. This sequence encodes CSARARGQGSEAFF.

This clone turned up a few times. The V and J genes are TRBV11-2 and TRBJ2-7; D possibly corresponds to TRBD1 (7 bases). CDR3 length: 15 amino acids. V lost 1 base, J lost 2 bases, and 12 bases lay in between. CDR1 is SGHAT, CDR2 FQNNGV, per germline. This chain's CDR3 is CASSLVAGGTYEQYF. The CDR3 nucleotides read TGTGCCAGCAGCTTAGTGGCAGGGGGGACCTACGAGCAGTACTTC. The full variable domain, rest sourced from reference TRBV11-2 and TRBJ2-7, is EAGVAQSPRYKIIEKRQSVAFWCNPISGHATLYWYQQILGQGPKLLIQFQNNGVVDDSQLPKDRFSAERLKGVDSTLKIQPAKLEDSAVYLCASSLVAGGTYEQYFGPGTRLTVT.

Notes on this clone: The CDR3 carries no conserved terminal phenylalanine or tryptophan, so it likely arises from a read error. The rearrangement links TRBV12-3 or TRBV12-4 to TRBJ1-1, with a weak D call TRBD1 (6 bases). CDR3 length equals 14 residues. The ends were cut back, 6 bases at V and 2 bases at J, with 13 bases in the middle. CDR3 sequence: CASRWGAPNTEAFV. The CDR3 DNA follows: TGTGCCAGCAGGTGGGGGGCTCCAAACACTGAAGCTTTCGTT.

The chain has TRBV28 and TRBJ1-2; D is uncertain. This CDR3 has 12 residues. Trimming shortened V by 10 bases and J by 1 base, and 10 bases separated the two germline ends. Per the germline V gene, CDR1 is MDHEN and CDR2 is SYDVKM. The CDR3 region is CATQYVNYGYTF. The CDR3 coding sequence is TGTGCCACTCAATACGTTAACTATGGCTACACCTTC.

This clone turned up a few times. The chain has TRBV6-1 and TRBJ2-2; the D gene is possibly TRBD2 (7 bases). The V gene lost 2 bases and the J gene lost 8 bases, with 15 bases spanning the gap. The CDR3 totals 15 residues. CDR1 is MNHNS, CDR2 SASEGT, per germline. As DNA, the CDR3 is TGTGCCAGCAGTGAATCCCCGGGGGGCCGGGGGGAGCTGTTTTTT. This codes for CASSESPGGRGELFF.

This clone is a singleton in its sample. The chain has TRBV20-1 and TRBJ1-1; tentative D call: TRBD1 (5 bases). The CDR3 has 14 amino acids. Per germline, CDR1 DFQATT and CDR2 SNEGSKA (reference sequence). V was shortened by 3 bases and J by 4 bases, with 15 bases between the two germline ends. The CDR3 nucleotides are TGCAGTGCTAGTGTTGCAGGGCGATTCACTGAAGCTTTCTTT. Protein product: CSASVAGRFTEAFF.

This rearrangement joins TRBV20-1 to TRBJ1-6, with D possibly TRBD1 on 5 matching bases. CDR1 is DFQATT, CDR2 SNEGSKA, per germline (reference sequence). V dropped 0 bases and J dropped 5 bases, with 20 bases sitting between them. This CDR3 is built from 18 residues. CDR3: CSARDPGRGPENNSPLHF. The DNA for the CDR3 is TGCAGTGCTAGAGATCCGGGGAGGGGCCCGGAGAATAATTCACCCCTCCACTTT.

This sequence joins TRBV7-2 and TRBJ1-4; D is undetermined. This CDR3 contains 15 residues. Trimming shortened V by 5 bases and J by 3 bases, and 13 bases separated the two germline ends. Germline CDR1 SGHTA, CDR2 FQGNSA. CDR3 protein: CASSPDGGSNEKLFF. CDR3 nucleotide sequence: TGTGCCAGCAGCCCGGACGGAGGATCTAATGAAAAACTGTTTTTT.

V usage is TRBV20-1 and J usage is TRBJ2-1; 9 bases fit TRBD2. V was pared by 5 bases and J by 9 bases, with 17 bases of the junction left unmatched. CDR3 length: 16 amino acids. Germline values: CDR1 DFQATT, CDR2 SNEGSKA (reference sequence). The CDR3 DNA sequence: TGCAGTGCTCTCCTAGGGACTAGCTGGCCTGATGGTGAGCAGTTCTTC. Translating it yields CSALLGTSWPDGEQFF.

There are a few counts of this clone. This chain uses TRBV6-1 with TRBJ1-5; the D is unclear. Germline V gives CDR1 MNHNS, CDR2 SASEGT. The ends were cut back, 8 bases at V and 3 bases at J, with 5 bases in the middle. This CDR3 contains 11 residues. The CDR3: CASGVNQPQHF. CDR3 bases: TGTGCCAGCGGGGTCAATCAGCCCCAGCATTTT.

This clone was counted only a few times. The CDR3 here is CASSTGQGNRHEQFF. Here the CDR3 DNA reads TGTGCCAGCAGTACCGGACAGGGGAACCGCCATGAGCAGTTCTTC. The chain carries TRBV27 and TRBJ2-1, with TRBD1 identical over 9 bases. CDR1 is MNHEY and CDR2 is SMNVEV in the germline V gene (reference sequence). The CDR3 has 15 residues. V gave up 5 bases and J gave up 8 bases; unmatched junction bases: 10.

This clone was counted only a few times. The V and J genes are TRBV16 and TRBJ2-2; D is possibly TRBD2 (6 bases). The CDR3 extends over 14 amino acids. Germline loops: CDR1 KGHSY, CDR2 FQNENV. V gave up 3 bases and J gave up 5 bases, with 10 bases separating them. The CDR3 spells CASSQLGGTGELFF. The CDR3, as DNA: TGTGCCAGCAGCCAGTTGGGAGGAACCGGGGAGCTGTTTTTT.

This clone was counted only a few times. The gene calls are TRBV4-2 and TRBJ2-7; possible D gene TRBD1, 7 bases. The CDR3 has 15 amino acids. Germline assignment: CDR1 LGHNA and CDR2 YNFKEQ. V shed 1 base and J shed 0 bases, with 10 bases lying between them. Here the CDR3 DNA reads TGTGCCAGCAGCCAAGTGCAGGGGGGCTCCTACGAGCAGTACTTC. As protein: CASSQVQGGSYEQYF.

V usage is TRBV10-3 and J usage is TRBJ1-1, with D possibly TRBD1 on 5 matching bases. CDR3 size: 16 residues. Between the trimmed V and J ends, which lost 3 bases and 3 bases, there was a span of 17 bases. The germline V gene has CDR1 ENHRY and CDR2 SYGVKD. CDR3 residues: CAISDQRGGVDTEAFF. For the CDR3, the DNA is TGTGCCATCAGTGATCAACGTGGGGGTGTGGACACTGAAGCTTTCTTT.